This is a list of T cell receptor beta chains from one sample in a study of cytomegalovirus exposure and HLA in healthy donors. Profiling relied on immunoSEQ multiplex PCR, and the TCRdb table lists in-frame clones only, not all of them. Here the sample spans fewer than 200,000 clones, roughly 80% being singletons. Sample: PBMCs. These receptors were collected from a woman between 45 and 65 years old in good health and CMV-seronegative. CDR3s include the opening cysteine and the closing phenylalanine or tryptophan. Fields, in order: J gene, D gene, clone size, V gene, CDR3 protein, CDR3 DNA. D genes are given only for firm matches. Not all rows give a size; the values are once, few, many and, for expanded clones, a class.

>TRBJ2-5|TRBD2|.|TRBV9
CASSGPGLDRETQYF
TGTGCCAGCAGCGGACCGGGACTAGATAGGGAGACCCAGTACTTC
>TRBJ2-3|.|.|TRBV2
CASSAGTDTQYF
TGTGCCAGCAGTGCAGGGACAGATACGCAGTATTTT
>TRBJ2-3|.|.|TRBV19
CASRGGDTQYF
TGTGCCAGTAGAGGGGGAGATACGCAGTATTTT
>TRBJ2-7|.|once|TRBV7-3
CASSLYAGASSYEQYF
TGTGCCAGCAGCCTCTACGCAGGGGCAAGCTCCTACGAGCAGTACTTC
>TRBJ2-1|.|.|TRBV4-3
CASSQDPPFGSSNEQFF
TGCGCCAGCAGCCAAGATCCACCTTTCGGGAGCAGCAATGAGCAGTTCTTC
>TRBJ1-6|TRBD1|.|TRBV7-2
CASSFFRGRDSPLHF
TGTGCCAGCAGCTTCTTCAGGGGGCGAGATTCACCCCTCCACTTT
>TRBJ1-1|.|.|TRBV5-6
CASSLGGGNTEAFF
TGTGCCAGCAGCCTGGGGGGCGGGAACACTGAGGCTTTCTTT
>TRBJ2-1|TRBD1|few|TRBV19
CASSMGDRVNEQFF
TGTGCCAGTAGTATGGGCGACAGGGTCAATGAGCAGTTCTTC
>TRBJ1-1|.|.|TRBV4-2
CASSQGRGGEDTEAFF
TGTGCCAGCAGCCAGGGCCGGGGAGGGGAGGACACTGAAGCTTTCTTT
>TRBJ2-1|.|.|TRBV13
CASSGGLYNEQFF
TGTGCCAGCAGCGGGGGACTTTACAATGAGCAGTTCTTC
>TRBJ1-6|.|once|TRBV6-4
CASSPESGTYNSPLHF
TGTGCCAGCAGCCCCGAGTCCGGGACTTATAATTCACCCCTCCACTTT
>TRBJ2-2|.|.|TRBV2
CASSSTSPGELFF
TGTGCCAGCAGTTCGACTAGTCCCGGGGAGCTGTTTTTT
>TRBJ1-2|.|.|TRBV19
CASTGNNYGYTF
TGTGCCAGTACTGGCAACAACTATGGCTACACCTTC
>TRBJ1-4|TRBD1|.|TRBV4-1
CASSQDETGGEKLFF
TGCGCCAGCAGCCAAGACGAGACAGGGGGTGAAAAACTGTTTTTT
>TRBJ2-7|.|.|TRBV5-1
CASSHGGFSYEQYF
TGCGCCAGCAGCCACGGGGGATTTTCCTACGAGCAGTACTTC
>TRBJ1-1|TRBD1|.|TRBV19
CASSLAGGIVNTEAFF
TGTGCCAGTAGTCTTGCAGGGGGAATAGTGAACACTGAAGCTTTCTTT
>TRBJ1-1|.|.|TRBV4-1
CASSQAKGLMNTEAFF
TGCGCCAGCAGCCAAGCTAAAGGACTGATGAACACTGAAGCTTTCTTT
>TRBJ1-1|.|.|TRBV18
CASSPQQDTEAFF
TGTGCCAGCTCACCACAGCAGGACACTGAAGCTTTCTTT
>TRBJ1-1|TRBD1|once|TRBV4-3
CASSQGQGWTEAFF
TGCGCCAGCAGCCAAGGACAGGGATGGACTGAAGCTTTCTTT
>TRBJ1-4|TRBD1|few|TRBV6-6
CASSLSGTGNEKLFF
TGTGCCAGCAGTCTTTCCGGGACAGGGAATGAAAAACTGTTTTTT
>TRBJ2-2|TRBD1|.|TRBV30
CAWSLFQGASNTGELFF
TGTGCCTGGAGTTTATTCCAGGGGGCGTCGAACACCGGGGAGCTGTTTTTT
>TRBJ1-2|TRBD1|.|TRBV4-1
CASSQTRTGQLANYGYTF
TGCGCCAGCAGCCAAACCAGGACAGGACAGTTAGCTAACTATGGCTACACCTTC
>TRBJ1-1|TRBD1|once|TRBV6-5
CASSRDRGDTEAFF
TGTGCCAGCAGTAGGGACAGAGGGGACACTGAAGCTTTCTTT
>TRBJ2-7|.|.|TRBV19
CASSRDIGYEQYF
TGTGCCAGTAGTCGGGACATCGGCTACGAGCAGTACTTC
>TRBJ1-3|.|.|TRBV5-6
CASSLPGESSGNTIYF
TGTGCCAGCAGCTTGCCGGGAGAGAGCTCTGGAAACACCATATATTTT
>TRBJ1-3|.|.|TRBV9
CASSPRAGNTIYF
TGTGCCAGCAGCCCGAGGGCTGGAAACACCATATATTTT
>TRBJ2-7|.|.|TRBV19
CASSIEGRANYEQYF
TGTGCCAGTAGTATAGAGGGCAGGGCCAACTACGAGCAGTACTTC
>TRBJ2-2|.|.|TRBV18
CASSTVLADYGELFF
TGTGCCAGCAGCACGGTATTAGCGGACTACGGGGAGCTGTTTTTT
>TRBJ2-3|.|.|TRBV7-2
CASSLSSLTDTQYF
TGTGCCAGCAGCTTGAGTAGCCTGACAGATACGCAGTATTTT
>TRBJ1-1|.|.|TRBV5-4
CASSNGGSEAFF
TGTGCCAGCAGCAACGGTGGTTCTGAAGCTTTCTTT
>TRBJ1-2|TRBD1|.|TRBV7-9
CASSRVGQGAGGYTF
TGTGCCAGCAGCCGCGTGGGACAGGGGGCGGGTGGCTACACCTTC
>TRBJ1-4|TRBD1|.|TRBV28
CASSLDRVGVTNEKLFF
TGTGCCAGCAGTCTGGACAGGGTGGGGGTAACTAATGAAAAACTGTTTTTT
>TRBJ2-3|TRBD1|once|TRBV5-1
CASSQGQEADTQYF
TGCGCCAGCAGCCAGGGACAGGAGGCAGATACGCAGTATTTT
>TRBJ2-1|TRBD1|.|TRBV7-9
CASSIGQASYNEQFF
TGTGCCAGCAGCATAGGACAGGCCTCCTACAATGAGCAGTTCTTC
>TRBJ2-1|TRBD1|.|TRBV4-3
CASSSGAPGQGARGEQFF
TGCGCCAGCAGCTCGGGGGCTCCCGGACAGGGGGCGCGTGGTGAGCAGTTCTTC
>TRBJ2-5|TRBD2|.|TRBV28
CASSSPTSGRADETQYF
TGTGCCAGCAGTTCGCCGACTAGCGGGAGGGCCGATGAGACCCAGTACTTC
>TRBJ1-2|.|.|TRBV4-3
CASSQEGVFGYTF
TGCGCCAGCAGCCAAGAAGGAGTTTTTGGCTACACCTTC
>TRBJ2-7|.|.|TRBV28
CASSEWRGEQYF
TGTGCCAGCAGCGAGTGGAGGGGCGAGCAGTACTTC
>TRBJ2-7|.|.|TRBV28
CASSSLLRTASGVEQYF
TGTGCCAGCAGTTCCCTTTTGAGGACGGCCTCCGGGGTGGAGCAGTACTTC